This is a list of T cell receptor beta chains from one sample in a study of T cells after yellow fever vaccination. TCRdb ran MiXCR on the 5' RACE reads and lists one entry per CDR3 protein. The repertoire consists of over 250,000 distinct CDR3 sequences, with around 4.9% occurring once and the leading ten covering roughly 3.4%. The sequences come from CD4+ T cells sorted from PBMCs, collected on the day of the yellow fever booster vaccination. Every receptor here comes from a man between 18 and 29 years old who received the YFV17D yellow fever vaccine. Each CDR3 is given without its conserved first and last residue.

j_call v_call cdr3_aa
TRBJ2-7 TRBV6-2/TRBV6-3 ASSRGHHYEQY
TRBJ2-7 TRBV6-2/TRBV6-3 ASSYLHGLYEQY
TRBJ1-6 TRBV6-2/TRBV6-3 ASTWRRTASPGSYNSPLH
TRBJ1-5 TRBV23-1 ASSQSLTGLGNQPQH
TRBJ2-2 TRBV2 ASRTQNTGELF
TRBJ1-1 TRBV30 AWKMTGWGTEAF
TRBJ2-1 TRBV4-3 ASSQEGGTLINEQF
TRBJ1-5 TRBV20-1 SARAGAGQPQH
TRBJ2-1 TRBV7-2 ASRRGQGAREQF
TRBJ2-6 TRBV6-5 ASSYSQGSGANVLT
TRBJ2-3 TRBV7-3 ASSGQGGTDTQY
TRBJ1-2 TRBV7-3 ASSITTGGRNYGYT
TRBJ1-4 TRBV6-7 ASSFKTTTNEKLF
TRBJ1-1 TRBV7-2 ASSLALRPRRTEAF